This T cell receptor (beta chain) was observed in a study of CD8 T cells in ankylosing spondylitis (TCRdb year 2017). About the full investigation: The study profiled T cell receptor beta repertoires in healthy donors and ankylosing spondylitis patients to find disease-linked TCR variants. The full study cohort comprised 20 to 25 ankylosing spondylitis patients and 85 to 120 healthy donors. Peripheral blood was sampled, and synovial fluid was also collected from ankylosing spondylitis patients. What the research found in general, with its limitations: The disease-linked clones were reported to be significantly enriched in matched synovial fluid samples from ankylosing spondylitis patients. Some motif variants were previously reported in synovial fluid and blood of reactive arthritis patients, suggesting common disease-initiation mechanisms. A TCR beta motif of about 8 highly homologous amino acid variants appeared characteristic of blood from ankylosing spondylitis patients. A CD8+ phenotype was shown by the disease-linked clones, which were found at relatively low frequencies in peripheral blood.

On this clonotype itself: Its antigen remains unidentified. Qualities for individual bases were not recorded, and no much larger clone is one base off.

These reads were obtained on an Illumina HiSeq 2500. Quantitative 5'-RACE with molecular barcodes was the method used to prepare the TCR beta libraries. The paper's processing steps were these. Disease-linked TCR variants were identified with a new computational method built on a probabilistic model of VDJ rearrangement. Through fastp at Q25 and MiXCR, TCRdb rebuilt clones from the public reads, retaining in-frame beta chains. Each entry merges the rows of one CDR3 protein and shows their most common DNA and genes. TCRdb, rather than the study authors, made the V and J calls. Here the sample has some 250,000 distinct CDR3 sequences; about 24% occur a single time. The ten largest clones represent 0.6% to 0.75% of the sample. Including the terminal cysteine and phenylalanine, the CDR3 comprises 14 residues. Just the 42-base CDR3 DNA is kept, in frame starting at base 1. The germline V gene (reference sequence) supplies CDR1 SGHKS and CDR2 YYEKEE. From V the trimming removes 4 bases and from J it removes 3 bases, while the gene matches leave 5 bases of the junction unaccounted for.

Sequenced sample: blood, either unsorted or a sorted T cell fraction (not recorded which). The clonotype originates from a male donor with ankylosing spondylitis or in good health (not recorded which). This sequence uses TRBV5-5 and TRBJ2-5; a stretch of 8 junction bases matches TRBD2. The DNA sequence follows: TGTGCCAGCAGCAACACGGGAGGGGAAGAGACCCAGTACTTC. It translates as CASSNTGGEETQYF.